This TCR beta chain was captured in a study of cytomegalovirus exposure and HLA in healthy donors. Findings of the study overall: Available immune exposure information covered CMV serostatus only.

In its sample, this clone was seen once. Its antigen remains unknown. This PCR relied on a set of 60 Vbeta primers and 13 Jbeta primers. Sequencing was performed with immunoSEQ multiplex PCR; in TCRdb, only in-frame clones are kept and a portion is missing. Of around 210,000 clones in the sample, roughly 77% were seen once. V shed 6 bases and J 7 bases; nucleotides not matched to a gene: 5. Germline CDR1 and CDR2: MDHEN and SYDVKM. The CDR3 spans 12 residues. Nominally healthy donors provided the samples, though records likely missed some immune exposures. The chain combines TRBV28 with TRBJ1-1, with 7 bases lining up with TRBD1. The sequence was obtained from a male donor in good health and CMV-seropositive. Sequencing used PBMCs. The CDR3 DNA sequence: TGTGCCAGCAGCTCCGACAGGGTTGAAGCTTTCTTT. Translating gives CASSSDRVEAFF.